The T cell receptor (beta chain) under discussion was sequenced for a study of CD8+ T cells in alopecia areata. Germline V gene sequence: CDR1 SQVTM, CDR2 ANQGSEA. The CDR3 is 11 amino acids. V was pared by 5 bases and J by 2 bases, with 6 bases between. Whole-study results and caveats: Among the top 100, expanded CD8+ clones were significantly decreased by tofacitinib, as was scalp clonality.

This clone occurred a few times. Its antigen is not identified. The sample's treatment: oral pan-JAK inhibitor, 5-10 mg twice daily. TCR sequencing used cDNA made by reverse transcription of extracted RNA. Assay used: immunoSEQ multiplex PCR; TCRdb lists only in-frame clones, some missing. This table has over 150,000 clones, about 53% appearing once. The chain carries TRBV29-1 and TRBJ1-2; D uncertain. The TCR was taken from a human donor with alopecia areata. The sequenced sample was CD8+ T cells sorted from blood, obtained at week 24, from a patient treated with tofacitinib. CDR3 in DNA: TGCAGCGTTCTGACAAACTATGGCTACACCTTC. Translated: CSVLTNYGYTF. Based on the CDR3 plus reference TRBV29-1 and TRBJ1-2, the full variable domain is SAVISQKPSRDICQRGTSLTIQCQVDSQVTMMFWYRQQPGQSLTLIATANQGSEATYESGFVIDKFPISRPNLTFSTLTVSNMSPEDSSIYLCSVLTNYGYTFGSGTRLTVV.